Described below is a single T cell receptor (beta chain) sequence and its context. Original handling: The authors estimated nucleated cell counts from reference gene primer amplification. Assay: immunoSEQ multiplex PCR; the TCRdb copy retains only in-frame clones and omits some. The D gene and trimming were derived from the DNA, and the V and J assignments and clone size from that table. The sample lists roughly 300,000 clones, 65% to 90% occurring once. Germline V lookup: CDR1 SQVTM, CDR2 ANQGSEA. The CDR3 sequence is 15 residues long. The data are from a study of blood T cell repertoires in COVID-19. Study overall: The study drew acute and convalescent COVID-19 samples from the United States, Italy and Spain. Sample material is recorded as cDNA or gDNA derived from T cells, B-cell-depleted T cells, or PBMCs.

V gene TRBV29-1 combines with J gene TRBJ2-5; maybe TRBD1 (6 bases). This clonotype was obtained from a human donor in a cohort sampled during active COVID-19. The sequencing sample was made of peripheral blood. The CDR3 here is CSVTRYGTPRETQYF. The DNA of the CDR3 is TGCAGTGTTACCCGGTACGGGACACCGAGGGAGACCCAGTACTTC.